This TCR beta chain came from a study of T cells in Graves' hyperthyroidism and ophthalmopathy. Whole-study results and caveats: Blood held most thyroid clonotypes expanded above 0.001 frequency.

Exclusions: uncontrolled infection, other autoimmune disease, pregnancy, lactation. This clonotype was recorded at least ten times. No antigen is known for it. Germline CDR1 MNHEY, CDR2 SMNVEV (reference sequence). V gave up 2 bases and J gave up 2 bases, with 13 bases separating them. The CDR3 length is 16 residues. TCR beta CDR3 regions were amplified from RNA. In the first-round RT-PCR of the TCR CDR3, the HTBI primer set was used. TCRdb called the multiplex PCR reads again in MiXCR, with one record for every CDR3 protein. Here the sample spans roughly 630,000 distinct CDR3 sequences, about a sixth being singletons.

The source is a woman aged 25 to 39 with Graves' hyperthyroidism. V usage is TRBV27 and J usage is TRBJ2-1, with D possibly matching TRBD2 (7 bases). The sequenced sample consisted of blood. The DNA for the CDR3 is TGTGCCAGCAGTTTACGAGGGGGGGGCGCCTACAATGAGCAGTTCTTC. This gives the protein CASSLRGGGAYNEQFF.